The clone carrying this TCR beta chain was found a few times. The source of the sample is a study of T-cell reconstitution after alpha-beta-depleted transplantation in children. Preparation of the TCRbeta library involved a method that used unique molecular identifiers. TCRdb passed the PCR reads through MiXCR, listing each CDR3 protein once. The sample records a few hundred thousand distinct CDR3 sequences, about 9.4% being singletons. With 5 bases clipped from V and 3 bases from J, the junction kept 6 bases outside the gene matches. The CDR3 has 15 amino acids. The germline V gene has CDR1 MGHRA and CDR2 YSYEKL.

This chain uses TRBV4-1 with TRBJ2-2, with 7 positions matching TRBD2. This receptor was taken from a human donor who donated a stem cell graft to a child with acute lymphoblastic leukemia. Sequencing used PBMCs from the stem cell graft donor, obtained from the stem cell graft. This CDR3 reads CASSTSGKDTGELFF. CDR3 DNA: TGCGCCAGCAGCACAAGCGGGAAGGACACCGGGGAGCTGTTTTTT.